This record concerns one T cell receptor beta chain sequence. Its target is unknown. Libraries were prepared by immunoSEQ multiplex PCR; TCRdb keeps only in-frame clonotypes and omits some of them. Here the sample spans 50,000 to 70,000 clones, more than 80% being singletons. This specimen belongs to a study of T cell responses to AZD1222 COVID-19 vaccine. Germline V gene sequence: CDR1 DFQATT, CDR2 SNEGSKA (reference sequence). The ends were cut back, 3 bases at V and 6 bases at J, with 15 bases in the middle. The CDR3 covers 14 residues. Points from the study as a whole: Donors were mostly white British, more females; clonal diversity possibly underestimated. It was only after the peak T cell response that any repertoires were sampled.

The rearrangement uses TRBV20-1 and TRBJ2-1, with D unclear. The source of this sequence is an adult in good health. The material sequenced was peripheral blood, taken on day 0 of MenACWY control vaccination. This chain's CDR3 is CSASFPSHLNEQFF. CDR3 in DNA: TGCAGTGCTAGTTTCCCAAGTCATCTCAATGAGCAGTTCTTC.